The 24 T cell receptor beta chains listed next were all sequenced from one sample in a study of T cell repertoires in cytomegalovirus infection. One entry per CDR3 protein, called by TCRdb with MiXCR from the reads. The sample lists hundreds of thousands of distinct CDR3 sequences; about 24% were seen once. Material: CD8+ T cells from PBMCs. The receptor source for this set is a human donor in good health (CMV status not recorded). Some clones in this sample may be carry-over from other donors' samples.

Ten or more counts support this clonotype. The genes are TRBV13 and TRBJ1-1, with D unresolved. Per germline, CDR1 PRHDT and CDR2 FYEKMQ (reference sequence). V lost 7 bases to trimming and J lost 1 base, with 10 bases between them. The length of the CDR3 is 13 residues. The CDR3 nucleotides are TGTGCCAGCAAAGGTCACCCGAACACTGAAGCTTTCTTT. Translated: CASKGHPNTEAFF.

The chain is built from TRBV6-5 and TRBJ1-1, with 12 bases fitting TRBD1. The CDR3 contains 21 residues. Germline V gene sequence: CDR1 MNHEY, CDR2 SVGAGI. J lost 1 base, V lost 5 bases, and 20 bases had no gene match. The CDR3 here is CASSRPGQGAKSPKKNTEAFF. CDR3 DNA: TGTGCCAGCAGTCGTCCGGGACAGGGGGCGAAGTCCCCGAAGAAGAACACTGAAGCTTTCTTT.

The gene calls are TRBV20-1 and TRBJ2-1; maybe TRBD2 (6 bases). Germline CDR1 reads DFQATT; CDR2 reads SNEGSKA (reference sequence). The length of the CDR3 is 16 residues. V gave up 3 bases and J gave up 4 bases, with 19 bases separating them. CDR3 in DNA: TGCAGTGCTAGGAATCCTAGCGACGCACTATACAATGAGCAGTTCTTC. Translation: CSARNPSDALYNEQFF.

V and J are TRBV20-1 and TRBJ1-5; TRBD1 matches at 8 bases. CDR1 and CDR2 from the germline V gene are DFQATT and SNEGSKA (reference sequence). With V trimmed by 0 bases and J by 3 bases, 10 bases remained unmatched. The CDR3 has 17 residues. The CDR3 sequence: CSARDLSAGGFNQPQHF. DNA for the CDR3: TGCAGTGCTAGAGATCTTTCGGCAGGGGGCTTCAATCAGCCCCAGCATTTT.

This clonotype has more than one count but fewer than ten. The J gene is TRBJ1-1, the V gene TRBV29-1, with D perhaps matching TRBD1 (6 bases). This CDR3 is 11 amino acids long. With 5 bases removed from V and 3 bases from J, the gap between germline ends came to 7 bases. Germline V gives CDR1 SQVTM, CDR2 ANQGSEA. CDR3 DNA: TGCAGCGTTTACAGGGACACTGAAGCTTTCTTT. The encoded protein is CSVYRDTEAFF.

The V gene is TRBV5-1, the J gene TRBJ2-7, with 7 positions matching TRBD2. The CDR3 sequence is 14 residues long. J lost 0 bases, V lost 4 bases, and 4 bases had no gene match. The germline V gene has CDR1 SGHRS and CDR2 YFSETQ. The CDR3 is CASSPSGDSYEQYF. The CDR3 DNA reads TGCGCCAGCAGCCCTAGCGGAGACTCCTACGAGCAGTACTTC. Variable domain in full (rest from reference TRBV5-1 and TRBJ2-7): KAGVTQTPRYLIKTRGQQVTLSCSPISGHRSVSWYQQTPGQGLQFLFEYFSETQRNKGNFPGRFSGRQFSNSRSEMNVSTLELGDSALYLCASSPSGDSYEQYFGPGTRLTVT.

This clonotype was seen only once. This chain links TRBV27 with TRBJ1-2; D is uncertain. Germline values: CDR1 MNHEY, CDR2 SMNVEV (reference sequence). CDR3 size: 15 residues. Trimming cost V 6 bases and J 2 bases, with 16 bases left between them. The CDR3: CASSFAAYMNYGYTF. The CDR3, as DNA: TGTGCCAGCAGCTTCGCGGCCTATATGAACTATGGCTACACCTTC.

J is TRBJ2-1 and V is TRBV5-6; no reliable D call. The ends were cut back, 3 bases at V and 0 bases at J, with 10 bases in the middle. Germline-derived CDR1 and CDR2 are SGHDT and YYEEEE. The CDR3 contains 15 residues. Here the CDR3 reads CASSYGPSSYNEQFF. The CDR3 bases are TGTGCCAGCAGCTATGGACCAAGCTCCTACAATGAGCAGTTCTTC.

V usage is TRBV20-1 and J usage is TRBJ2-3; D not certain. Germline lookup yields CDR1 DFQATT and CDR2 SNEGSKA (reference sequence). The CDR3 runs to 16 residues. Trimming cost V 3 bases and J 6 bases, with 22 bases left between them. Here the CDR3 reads CSARAPEIRLMDTQYF. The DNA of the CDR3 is TGCAGTGCTAGGGCCCCTGAGATCAGATTAATGGATACGCAGTATTTT.

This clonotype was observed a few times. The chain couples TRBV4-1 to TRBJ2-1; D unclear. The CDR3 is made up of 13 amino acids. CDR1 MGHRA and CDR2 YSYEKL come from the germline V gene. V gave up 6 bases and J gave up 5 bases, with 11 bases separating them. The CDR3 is CASSSSINNEQFF. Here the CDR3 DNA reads TGCGCCAGCAGTTCAAGTATTAACAATGAGCAGTTCTTC.

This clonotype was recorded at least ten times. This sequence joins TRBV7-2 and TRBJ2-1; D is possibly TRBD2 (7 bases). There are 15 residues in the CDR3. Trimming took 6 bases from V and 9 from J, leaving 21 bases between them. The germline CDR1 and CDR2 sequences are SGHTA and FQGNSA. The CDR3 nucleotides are TGTGCCAGCAGTTACGGCGGGGGCGCTTGGGCTGAGCAGTTCTTC. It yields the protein CASSYGGGAWAEQFF.

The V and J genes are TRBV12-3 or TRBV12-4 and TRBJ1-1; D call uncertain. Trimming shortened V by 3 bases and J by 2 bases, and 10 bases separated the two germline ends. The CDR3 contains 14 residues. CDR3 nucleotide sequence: TGTGCCAGCAGTTTCCGGGGTATAAACACTGAAGCTTTCTTT. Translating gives CASSFRGINTEAFF.

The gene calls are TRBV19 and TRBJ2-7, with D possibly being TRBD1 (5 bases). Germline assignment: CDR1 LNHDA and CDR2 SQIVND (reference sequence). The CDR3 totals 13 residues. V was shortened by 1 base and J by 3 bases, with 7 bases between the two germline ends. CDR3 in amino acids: CASSIVTDYEQYF. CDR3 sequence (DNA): TGTGCCAGTAGTATAGTGACAGACTACGAGCAGTACTTC.

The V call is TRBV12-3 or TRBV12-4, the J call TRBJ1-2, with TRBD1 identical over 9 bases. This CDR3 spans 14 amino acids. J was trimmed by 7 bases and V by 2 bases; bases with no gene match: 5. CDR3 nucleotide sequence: TGTGCCAGCAGTTTAACGGGACAGGGAGTTGGCTACACCTTC. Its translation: CASSLTGQGVGYTF.

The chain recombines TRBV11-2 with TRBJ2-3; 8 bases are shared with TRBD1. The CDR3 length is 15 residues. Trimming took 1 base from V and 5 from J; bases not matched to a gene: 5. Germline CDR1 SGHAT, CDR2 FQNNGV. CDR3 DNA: TGTGCCAGCAGCTTAGTTGGGACAGGTTTAGATACGCAGTATTTT. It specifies CASSLVGTGLDTQYF.

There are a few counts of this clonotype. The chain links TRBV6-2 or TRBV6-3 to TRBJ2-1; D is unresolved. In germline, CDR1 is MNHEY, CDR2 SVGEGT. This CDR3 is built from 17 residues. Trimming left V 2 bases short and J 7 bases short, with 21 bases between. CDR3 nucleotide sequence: TGTGCCAGCAGTTACACCCCGCCGACGGCCCCTGAAAATGAGCAGTTCTTC. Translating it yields CASSYTPPTAPENEQFF.

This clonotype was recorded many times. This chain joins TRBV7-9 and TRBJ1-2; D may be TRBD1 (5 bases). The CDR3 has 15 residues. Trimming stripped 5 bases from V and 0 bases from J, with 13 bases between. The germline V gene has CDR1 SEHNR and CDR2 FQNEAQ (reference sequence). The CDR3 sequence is CASSPSGKANYGYTF. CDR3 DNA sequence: TGTGCCAGCAGCCCATCAGGGAAGGCTAACTATGGCTACACCTTC.

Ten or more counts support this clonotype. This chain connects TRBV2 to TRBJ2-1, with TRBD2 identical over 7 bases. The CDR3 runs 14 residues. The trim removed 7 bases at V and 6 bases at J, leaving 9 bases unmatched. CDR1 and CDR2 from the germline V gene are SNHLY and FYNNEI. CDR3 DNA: TGTGCCAGCACTTTGGGGGGGGGACCCAATGAGCAGTTCTTC. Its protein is CASTLGGGPNEQFF.

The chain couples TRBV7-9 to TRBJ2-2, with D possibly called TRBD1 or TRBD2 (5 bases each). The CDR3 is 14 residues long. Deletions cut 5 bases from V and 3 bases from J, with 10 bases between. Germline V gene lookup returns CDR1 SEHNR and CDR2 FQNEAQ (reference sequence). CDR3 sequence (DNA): TGTGCCAGCAGCGGGGACCCACACACCGGGGAGCTGTTTTTT. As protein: CASSGDPHTGELFF.

The CDR3 reads CASSFRRSGNTIYF. CDR3 bases: TGTGCCAGCAGTTTTCGTCGCTCTGGAAACACCATATATTTT. The gene calls are TRBV28 and TRBJ1-3; D is uncertain. Germline lookup yields CDR1 MDHEN and CDR2 SYDVKM. The CDR3 sequence is 14 residues long. Deletions cut 3 bases from V and 0 bases from J, with 6 bases between.

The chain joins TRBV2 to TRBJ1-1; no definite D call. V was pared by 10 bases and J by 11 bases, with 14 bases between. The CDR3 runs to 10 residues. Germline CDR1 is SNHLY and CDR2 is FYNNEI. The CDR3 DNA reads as TGTGCCACAACGGAGTCCAGGGCTTTCTTT. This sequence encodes CATTESRAFF.

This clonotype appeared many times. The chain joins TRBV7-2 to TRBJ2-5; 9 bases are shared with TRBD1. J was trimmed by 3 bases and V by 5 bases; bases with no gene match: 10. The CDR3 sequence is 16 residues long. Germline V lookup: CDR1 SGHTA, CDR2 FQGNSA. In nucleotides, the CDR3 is TGTGCCAGCAGCGCATACAGGGGGCCCGCCAAAGAGACCCAGTACTTC. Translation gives CASSAYRGPAKETQYF. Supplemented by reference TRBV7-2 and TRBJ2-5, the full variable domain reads GAGVSQSPSNKVTEKGKDVELRCDPISGHTALYWYRQSLGQGLEFLIYFQGNSAPDKSGLPSDRFSAERTGGSVSTLTIQRTQQEDSAVYLCASSAYRGPAKETQYFGPGTRLLVL.

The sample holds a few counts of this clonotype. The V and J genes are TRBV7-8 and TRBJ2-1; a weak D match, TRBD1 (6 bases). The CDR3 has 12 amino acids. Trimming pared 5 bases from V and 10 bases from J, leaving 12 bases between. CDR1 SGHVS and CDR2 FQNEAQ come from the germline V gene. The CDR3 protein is CASSPQGREQFF. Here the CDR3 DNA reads TGTGCCAGCAGCCCACAGGGCCGGGAGCAGTTCTTC.

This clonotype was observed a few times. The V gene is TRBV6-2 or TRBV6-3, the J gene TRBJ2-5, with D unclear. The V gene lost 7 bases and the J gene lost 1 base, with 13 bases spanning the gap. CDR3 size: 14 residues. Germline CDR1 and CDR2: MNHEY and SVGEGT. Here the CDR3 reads CASTTTVRQETQYF. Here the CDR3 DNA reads TGTGCCAGCACTACGACCGTCCGCCAAGAGACCCAGTACTTC.